The present T cell receptor beta chain was sequenced within a study of technical replicates of blood from a handful of donors (dated by TCRdb to about 2017). This clone was detected only once. The antigen this receptor binds is unknown. Per-base quality was not reported, and no clone a single base away is much larger than it. Library preparation employed the immunoSEQ multiplex PCR assay. The table was pulled from immuneACCESS by TCRdb, which kept in-frame rearrangements only. Such tables lose some clones; where checked, under half of the loss comes from unresolved V genes, and the rest has no known cause. A total of about 100,000 clones appear in this sample, nearly 96% of them only once. Of the sample, approximately 0.2% falls within the top ten clones. The trim is 6 bases for V and 8 bases for J, with a gap of 15 bases between the germline ends. The CDR3 covers 13 residues, taking in both the cysteine and the phenylalanine. The read is trimmed to its CDR3 DNA, 39 bases read in frame from base 1. Via the germline V gene, CDR1 is SGDLS and CDR2 YYNGEE.

The sequence was collected from a human donor in good health. The sample comprised T cells isolated from PBMCs. The sequence joins TRBV9 to TRBJ2-1, and TRBD1 may be the D gene, going by 7 matching bases. The encoded CDR3 is CASTYQGGDEQFF. The DNA is TGTGCCAGCACCTACCAGGGGGGCGATGAGCAGTTCTTC.